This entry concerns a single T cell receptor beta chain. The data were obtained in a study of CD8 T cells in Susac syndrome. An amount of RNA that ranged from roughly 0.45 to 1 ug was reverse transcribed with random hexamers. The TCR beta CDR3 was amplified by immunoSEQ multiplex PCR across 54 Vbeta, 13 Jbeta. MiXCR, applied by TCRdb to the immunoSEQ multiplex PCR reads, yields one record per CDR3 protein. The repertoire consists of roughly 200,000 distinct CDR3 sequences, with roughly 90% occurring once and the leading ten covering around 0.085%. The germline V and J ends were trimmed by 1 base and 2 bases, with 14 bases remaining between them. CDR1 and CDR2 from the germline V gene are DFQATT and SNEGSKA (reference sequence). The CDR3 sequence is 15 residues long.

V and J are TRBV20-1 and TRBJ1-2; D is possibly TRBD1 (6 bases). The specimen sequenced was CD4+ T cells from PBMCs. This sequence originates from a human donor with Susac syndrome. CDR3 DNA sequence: TGCAGTGCTAGAGTCGGGGGCCTCATAAACTATGGCTACACCTTC. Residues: CSARVGGLINYGYTF.